The TCR beta chain described here comes from a study of CD8+ T cells in alopecia areata. Investigators isolated RNA and reverse transcribed it into cDNA to act as the sequencing template. The repertoire was sequenced with immunoSEQ multiplex PCR; TCRdb's copy has only in-frame clones and lacks some. The data contain about 160,000 clones, over 70% of them seen just once; the ten biggest clones take up roughly 15%. Germline values: CDR1 WNHNN, CDR2 SYGVQD (reference sequence). This CDR3 contains 13 residues. The V end lost 6 bases, the J end lost 5 bases, and 11 bases lay between the germline ends. The sample consisted of CD8+ T cells sorted from blood, taken at week 0. This clonotype was obtained from a human donor with alopecia areata. This rearrangement joins TRBV10-1 to TRBJ2-1; D unresolved. CDR3 sequence (DNA): TGCGCCAGCAGCCCCCAAGCCCACAATGAGCAGTTCTTC. Translating gives CASSPQAHNEQFF.